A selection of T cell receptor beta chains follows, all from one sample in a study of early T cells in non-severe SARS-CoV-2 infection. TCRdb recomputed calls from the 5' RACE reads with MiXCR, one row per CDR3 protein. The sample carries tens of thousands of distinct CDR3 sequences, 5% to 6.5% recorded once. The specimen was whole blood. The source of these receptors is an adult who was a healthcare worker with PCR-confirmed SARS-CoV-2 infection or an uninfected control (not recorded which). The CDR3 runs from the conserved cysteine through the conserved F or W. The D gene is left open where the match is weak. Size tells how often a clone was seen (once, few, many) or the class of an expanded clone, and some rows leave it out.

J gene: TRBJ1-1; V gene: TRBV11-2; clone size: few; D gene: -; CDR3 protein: CASSHFDRKKSEAFF; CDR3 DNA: TGTGCCAGCAGCCATTTTGACAGGAAAAAATCTGAAGCTTTCTTT
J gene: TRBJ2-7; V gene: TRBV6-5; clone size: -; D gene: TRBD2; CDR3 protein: CASSRTLSGRAGEQYF; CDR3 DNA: TGTGCCAGCAGTCGCACCCTTAGCGGGAGGGCCGGGGAGCAGTACTTC
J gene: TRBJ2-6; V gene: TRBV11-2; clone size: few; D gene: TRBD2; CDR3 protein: CASSFASTSVTGANVLTF; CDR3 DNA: TGTGCCAGCAGCTTTGCCTCGACTAGCGTAACTGGGGCCAACGTCCTGACTTTC
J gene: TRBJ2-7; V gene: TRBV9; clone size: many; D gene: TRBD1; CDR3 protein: CASSAPGTATSEQYF; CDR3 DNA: TGTGCCAGCAGCGCCCCCGGGACAGCAACGAGCGAGCAGTACTTC
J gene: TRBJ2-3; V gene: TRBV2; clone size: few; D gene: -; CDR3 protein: CASSMTDTQYF; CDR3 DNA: TGTGCCAGCAGTATGACAGATACGCAGTATTTT
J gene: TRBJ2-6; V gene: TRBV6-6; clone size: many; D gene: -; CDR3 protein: CASSLRGGANVLTF; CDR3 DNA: TGTGCCAGCAGCCTCCGGGGGGGGGCCAACGTCCTGACTTTC
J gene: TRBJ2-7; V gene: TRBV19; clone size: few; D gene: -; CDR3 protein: CASSMSRGHYEQYF; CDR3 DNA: TGTGCCAGTAGTATGTCGCGGGGCCACTACGAGCAGTACTTC
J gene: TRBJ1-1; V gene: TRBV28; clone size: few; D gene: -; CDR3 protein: CASRRPGLYTEAFF; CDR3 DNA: TGTGCCAGCAGAAGACCGGGCCTCTACACTGAAGCTTTCTTT
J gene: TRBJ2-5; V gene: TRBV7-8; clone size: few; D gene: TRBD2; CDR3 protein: CASSGVGGGGQETQYF; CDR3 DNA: TGTGCCAGCAGCGGGGTAGGCGGCGGGGGCCAAGAGACCCAGTACTTC
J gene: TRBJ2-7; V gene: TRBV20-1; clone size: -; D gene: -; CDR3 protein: CSALRRESSYEQYF; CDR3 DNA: TGCAGTGCTCTACGCCGCGAAAGCTCCTACGAGCAGTACTTC
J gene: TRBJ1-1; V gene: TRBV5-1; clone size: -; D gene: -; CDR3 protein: CASSLAGAGTEAFF; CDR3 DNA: TGCGCCAGCAGCTTGGCAGGGGCCGGCACTGAAGCTTTCTTT
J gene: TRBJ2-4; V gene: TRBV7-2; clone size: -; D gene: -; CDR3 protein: CASSLGPLAKNIQYF; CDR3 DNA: TGTGCCAGCAGCTTAGGGCCCCTAGCCAAAAACATTCAGTACTTC
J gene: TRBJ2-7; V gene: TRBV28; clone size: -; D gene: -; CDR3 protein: CASSSHYEQYF; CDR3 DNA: TGTGCCAGCAGTTCTCACTACGAGCAGTACTTC
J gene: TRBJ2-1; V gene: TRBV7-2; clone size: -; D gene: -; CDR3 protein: CASSASLAESNEQFF; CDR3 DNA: TGTGCCAGCAGCGCATCATTAGCTGAATCCAATGAGCAGTTCTTC
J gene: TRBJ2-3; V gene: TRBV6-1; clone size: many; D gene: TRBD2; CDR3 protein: CASSGSSGGALDTQYF; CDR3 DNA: TGTGCCAGCAGTGGAAGTAGCGGGGGGGCATTAGATACGCAGTATTTT
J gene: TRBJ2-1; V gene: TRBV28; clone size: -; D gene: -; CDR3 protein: CASSLLSSGDNEQFF; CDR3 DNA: TGTGCCAGCAGTTTACTTTCTTCGGGGGACAATGAGCAGTTCTTC